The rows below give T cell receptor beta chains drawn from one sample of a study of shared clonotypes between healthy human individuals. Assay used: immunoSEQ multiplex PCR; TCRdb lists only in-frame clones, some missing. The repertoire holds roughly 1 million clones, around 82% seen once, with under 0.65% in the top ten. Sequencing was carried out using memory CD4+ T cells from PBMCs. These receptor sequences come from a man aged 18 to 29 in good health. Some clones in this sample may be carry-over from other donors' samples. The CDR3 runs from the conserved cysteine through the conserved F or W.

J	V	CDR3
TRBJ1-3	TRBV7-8	CASSPGRSWPGNTIYF
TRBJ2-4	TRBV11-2	CASSSPAIAKNIQYF
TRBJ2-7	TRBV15	CATSRDGQGSSYEQYF
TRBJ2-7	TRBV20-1	CSAEKTGEQYF
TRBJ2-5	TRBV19	CASSIGGGARETQYF
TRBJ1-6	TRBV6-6	CASSRETGANSPLHF
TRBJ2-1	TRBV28	CASRDGRAGYNEQFF
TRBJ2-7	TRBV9	CASSVGLAVDYEQYF
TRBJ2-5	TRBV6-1	CASLRGGQETQYF
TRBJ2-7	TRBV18	CASSPPNPYEQYF
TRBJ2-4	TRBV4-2	CASSQDRTGKNIQYF
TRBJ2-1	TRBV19	CASRLTASYNEQFF
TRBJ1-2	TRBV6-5	CARRGDYGYTF
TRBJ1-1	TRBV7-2	CASSLDRTAEAFF
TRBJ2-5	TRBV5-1	CASSLGDQQETQYF
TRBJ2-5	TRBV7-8	CASSPMDREETQYF
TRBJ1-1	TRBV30	CAWSEGRTEAFF